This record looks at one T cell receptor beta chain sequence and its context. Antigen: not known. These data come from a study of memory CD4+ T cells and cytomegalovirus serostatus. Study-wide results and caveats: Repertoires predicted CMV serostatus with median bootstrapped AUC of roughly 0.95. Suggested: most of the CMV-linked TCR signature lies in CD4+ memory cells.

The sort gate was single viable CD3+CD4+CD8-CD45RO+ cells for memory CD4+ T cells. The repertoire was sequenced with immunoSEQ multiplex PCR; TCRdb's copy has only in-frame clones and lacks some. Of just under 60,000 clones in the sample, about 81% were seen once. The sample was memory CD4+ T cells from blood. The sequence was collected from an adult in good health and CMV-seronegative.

The CDR3 nucleotides are TGTGCCACCAGCAGAGATCAGTACCAAGGCTACGAGCAGTACTTC. The encoded protein is CATSRDQYQGYEQYF. The gene calls are TRBV15 and TRBJ2-7, with no clear D. The germline V and J ends were trimmed by 0 bases and 3 bases, with 12 bases remaining between them. From germline, CDR1 is LNHNV and CDR2 YYDKDF (reference sequence). This CDR3 has 15 residues.